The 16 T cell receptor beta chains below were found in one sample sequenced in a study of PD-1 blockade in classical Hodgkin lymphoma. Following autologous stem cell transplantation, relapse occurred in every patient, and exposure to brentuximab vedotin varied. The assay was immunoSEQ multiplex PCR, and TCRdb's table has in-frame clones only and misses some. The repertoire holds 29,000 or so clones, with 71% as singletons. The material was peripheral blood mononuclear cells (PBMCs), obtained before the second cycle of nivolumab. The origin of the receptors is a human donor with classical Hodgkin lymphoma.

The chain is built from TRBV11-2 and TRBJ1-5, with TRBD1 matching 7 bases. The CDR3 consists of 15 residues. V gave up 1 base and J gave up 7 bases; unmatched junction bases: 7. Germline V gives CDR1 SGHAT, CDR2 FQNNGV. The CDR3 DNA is TGTGCCAGCAGCTTAGCAGCAGGGGGACGCCAGCCCCAGCATTTT. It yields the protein CASSLAAGGRQPQHF.

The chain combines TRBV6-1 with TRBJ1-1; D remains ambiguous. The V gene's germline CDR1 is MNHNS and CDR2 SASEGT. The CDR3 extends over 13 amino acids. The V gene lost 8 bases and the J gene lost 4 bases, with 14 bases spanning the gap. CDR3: CASAPNFVTEAFF. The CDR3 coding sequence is TGTGCCAGCGCTCCAAATTTCGTCACTGAAGCTTTCTTT.

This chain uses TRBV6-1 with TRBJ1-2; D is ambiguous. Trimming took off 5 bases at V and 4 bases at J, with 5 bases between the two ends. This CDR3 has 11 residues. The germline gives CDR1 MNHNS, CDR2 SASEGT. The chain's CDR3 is CASSYLYGYTF. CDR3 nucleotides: TGTGCCAGCAGTTACCTCTATGGCTACACCTTC.

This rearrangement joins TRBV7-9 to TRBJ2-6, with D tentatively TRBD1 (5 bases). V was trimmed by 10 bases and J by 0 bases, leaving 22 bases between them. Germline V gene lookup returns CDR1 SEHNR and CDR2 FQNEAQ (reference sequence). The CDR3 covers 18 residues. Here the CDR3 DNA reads TGTGCCACCTTCTTACAGGATCTCCTTGTCTCTGGGGCCAACGTCCTGACTTTC. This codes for CATFLQDLLVSGANVLTF. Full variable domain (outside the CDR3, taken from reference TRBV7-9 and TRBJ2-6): DTGVSQNPRHKITKRGQNVTFRCDPISEHNRLYWYRQTLGQGPEFLTYFQNEAQLEKSRLLSDRFSAERPKGSFSTLEIQRTEQGDSAMYLCATFLQDLLVSGANVLTFGAGSRLTVL.

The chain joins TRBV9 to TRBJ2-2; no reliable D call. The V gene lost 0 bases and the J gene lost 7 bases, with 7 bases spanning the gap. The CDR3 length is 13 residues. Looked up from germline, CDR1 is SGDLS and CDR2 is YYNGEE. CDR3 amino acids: CASSVVVGGELFF. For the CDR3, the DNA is TGTGCCAGCAGCGTAGTTGTGGGCGGGGAGCTGTTTTTT.

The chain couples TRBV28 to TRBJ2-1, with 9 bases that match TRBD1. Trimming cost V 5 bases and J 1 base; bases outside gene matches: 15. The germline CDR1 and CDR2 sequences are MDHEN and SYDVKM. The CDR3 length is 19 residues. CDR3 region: CASSDPFDRGRVSYNEQFF. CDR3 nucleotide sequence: TGTGCCAGCAGTGACCCCTTCGACAGGGGGAGAGTGTCCTACAATGAGCAGTTCTTC.

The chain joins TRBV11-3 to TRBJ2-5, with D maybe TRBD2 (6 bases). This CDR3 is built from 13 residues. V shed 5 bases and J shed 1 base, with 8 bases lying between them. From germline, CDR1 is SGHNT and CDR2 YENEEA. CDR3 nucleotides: TGTGCCAGCAGCCCCGGGGGCCAAGAGACCCAGTACTTC. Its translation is CASSPGGQETQYF.

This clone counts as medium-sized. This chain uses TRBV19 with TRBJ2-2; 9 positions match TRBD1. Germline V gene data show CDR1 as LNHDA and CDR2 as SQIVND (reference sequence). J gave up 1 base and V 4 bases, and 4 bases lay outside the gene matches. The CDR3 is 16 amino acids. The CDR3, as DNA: TGTGCCAGTAGTAGGGACAGGGTTTGGAACACCGGGGAGCTGTTTTTT. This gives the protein CASSRDRVWNTGELFF.

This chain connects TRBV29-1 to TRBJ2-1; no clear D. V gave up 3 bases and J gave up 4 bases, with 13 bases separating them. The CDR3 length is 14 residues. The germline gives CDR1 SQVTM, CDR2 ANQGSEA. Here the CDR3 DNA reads TGCAGCGTTGATAAGGCAGGTTATTACAATGAGCAGTTCTTC. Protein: CSVDKAGYYNEQFF.

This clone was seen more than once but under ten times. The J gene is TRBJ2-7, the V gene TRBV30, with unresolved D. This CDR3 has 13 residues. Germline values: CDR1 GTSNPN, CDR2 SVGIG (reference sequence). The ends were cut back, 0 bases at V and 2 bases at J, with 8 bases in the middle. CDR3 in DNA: TGTGCCTGGAGTGTACCAGGCCCCTACGAGCAGTACTTC. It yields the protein CAWSVPGPYEQYF.

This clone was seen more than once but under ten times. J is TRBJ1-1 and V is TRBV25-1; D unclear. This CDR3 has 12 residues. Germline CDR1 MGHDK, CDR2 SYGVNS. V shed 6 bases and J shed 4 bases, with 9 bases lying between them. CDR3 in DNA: TGTGCCAGCAGAGAAACGGGCACTGAAGCTTTCTTT. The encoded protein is CASRETGTEAFF.

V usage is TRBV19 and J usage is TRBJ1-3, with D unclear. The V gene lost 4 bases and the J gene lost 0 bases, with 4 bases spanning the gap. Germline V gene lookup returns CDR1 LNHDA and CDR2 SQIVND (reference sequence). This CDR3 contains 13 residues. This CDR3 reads CASSTLSGNTIYF. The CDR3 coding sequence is TGTGCCAGTAGTACCCTCTCTGGAAACACCATATATTTT.

The CDR3 DNA sequence: TGTGCCAGCAGCGTTGGTGCTAGTACAATGGAGCAGTTCTTC. It specifies CASSVGASTMEQFF. The V call is TRBV9, the J call TRBJ2-1; no clear D gene. CDR1 is SGDLS and CDR2 is YYNGEE in the germline V gene. V lost 2 bases to trimming and J lost 10 bases, with 16 bases between them. The CDR3 is 14 residues long.

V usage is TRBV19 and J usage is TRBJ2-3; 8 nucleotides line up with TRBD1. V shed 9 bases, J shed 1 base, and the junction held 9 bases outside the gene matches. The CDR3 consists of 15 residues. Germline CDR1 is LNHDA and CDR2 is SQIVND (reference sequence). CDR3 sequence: CASSDRGMGTDTQYF. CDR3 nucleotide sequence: TGTGCCAGCAGCGACAGGGGAATGGGCACAGATACGCAGTATTTT.

The DNA of the CDR3 is TGTGCCAGCAGTCTCAGGGGGGACCTTAACTATGGCTACACCTTC. Its protein is CASSLRGDLNYGYTF. This sequence joins TRBV28 and TRBJ1-2; TRBD1 aligns across 7 bases. V was pared by 5 bases and J by 1 base, with 7 bases of the junction left unmatched. This CDR3 comprises 15 residues. The germline gives CDR1 MDHEN, CDR2 SYDVKM.

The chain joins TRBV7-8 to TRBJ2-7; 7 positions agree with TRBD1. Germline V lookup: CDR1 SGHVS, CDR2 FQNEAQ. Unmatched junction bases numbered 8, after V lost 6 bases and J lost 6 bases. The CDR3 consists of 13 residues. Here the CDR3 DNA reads TGTGCCAGCAGAAACGACAGGGTAGGCGAGCAGTACTTC. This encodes CASRNDRVGEQYF.